The count of the clone carrying this T cell receptor (beta chain) is one. Its cognate antigen is unknown. All donors participated as healthy donors of bone marrow. The CDR3 covers 16 residues. V dropped 8 bases and J dropped 7; count of bases not matched to a gene: 17. CDR1 SNHLY and CDR2 FYNNEI come from the germline V gene. The sample belongs to a study of cytomegalovirus exposure and HLA in healthy donors. Findings and caveats of the study: Previous analysis showed most TCR beta V segments were productive about 90% or about 30% of the time.

60 Vbeta and 13 Jbeta primers were used in PCR. TCRdb's copy holds only in-frame clones and misses some; the assay was immunoSEQ multiplex PCR. The data hold 200,000 or so clones, with around 86% observed a single time. The chain carries TRBV2 and TRBJ2-1; 7 nucleotides align to TRBD2. Material for sequencing was PBMCs. The TCR was taken from a man younger than 45 in good health and CMV-seronegative. The DNA for the CDR3 is TGTGCCAGCGGGGGTGTACCGACTAGCTTAACTAATGAGCAGTTCTTC. Protein: CASGGVPTSLTNEQFF.